A selection of T cell receptor beta chains follows, all from one sample in a study of T cells in Graves' hyperthyroidism and ophthalmopathy. TCRdb called the multiplex PCR reads again in MiXCR, with one record for every CDR3 protein. In the table there are about 570,000 distinct CDR3 sequences, 35% to 55% of which are singletons. Sequenced input: peripheral blood or thyroid tissue (not recorded which). The receptors originated from an adult woman with Graves' disease, either hyperthyroidism or ophthalmopathy (not recorded which). Both conserved end residues are trimmed from each CDR3.

v_call	cdr3_aa
TRBV7-3	ASSLYSSYNSPLH
TRBV7-9	ASTPTGWELF
TRBV6-2/TRBV6-3	ASSDSTGASTEAF
TRBV19	ASMYRGSAGGNTIY
TRBV7-3	ASSLQAGGYYEQY
TRBV7-3	ASSLGWESRLETQY
TRBV7-9	ASSLRSGNSPLH
TRBV7-2	ASSQASRSTGEQY
TRBV6-1	ASSEVLGVGLF
TRBV5-1	ASSWTQGPNYGYT
TRBV2	ASSGGGDGYEQY
TRBV24-1	ATSDLGTGGGNEQF
TRBV29-1	SVEGTGKGQY
TRBV12-5	ASAPSPGELF
TRBV14	ASSQVAWTSGPYEQY
TRBV2	AIGTGLDTQY
TRBV20-1	SALRRDYEQPQH
TRBV10-3	AISELSGANVLT
TRBV2	ASSELAGPHLETQY
TRBV12-3/TRBV12-4	ASSLVAGHGYT
TRBV6-5	ASSHTAREDLQETQY
TRBV2	ASSEALSFTIPLH
TRBV19	ASSDGTGQY
TRBV28	ASSSRNEEKLF
TRBV28	ASSWGREANTIY
TRBV20-1	SARGSGPGQGVAYEQY
TRBV2	ASSDGVGDTQY
TRBV19	ASTPTGGGHEQY
TRBV6-5	ASSSHSGLGTQY
TRBV7-8	ASSPTVSGNTIY
TRBV7-9	ASSLAQMNTEAF
TRBV2	ASSAVGGRDLNT
TRBV11-2	ASSLPGPLGELF
TRBV5-1	ASSGSGQGHTGELF
TRBV29-1	SVVGANTEAF
TRBV20-1	SARDIRGDQPQH
TRBV7-2	ASSLNGELF
TRBV12-3/TRBV12-4	ASTVQGFLYEQY
TRBV30	AWRPTGNSPLH
TRBV11-2	ASSFLGQYNSPLH
TRBV7-8	ASTRTGDYSNQPQH
TRBV19	ASSLLTGGADGYT
TRBV12-3/TRBV12-4	ASSPLAGTANSPLH
TRBV5-1	ASSPRPTGVTEAF
TRBV7-2	ASSLGTAYNEQY
TRBV10-3	AISEERDEQY
TRBV5-1	ASTIVSGGEAF